The rows below give T cell receptor beta chains drawn from one sample of a study of T cells in Graves' hyperthyroidism and ophthalmopathy. TCRdb used MiXCR to reprocess the multiplex PCR reads, holding one entry per CDR3 protein. The sample yields 480,000 or so distinct CDR3 sequences, 40% to 55% seen once. Sequencing was carried out using peripheral blood or thyroid tissue (not recorded which). Every receptor here comes from an adult woman with Graves' disease, either hyperthyroidism or ophthalmopathy (not recorded which). The CDR3 runs from the conserved cysteine through the conserved F or W. Size tells how often a clone was seen (once, few, many) or the class of an expanded clone, and some rows leave it out.

cdr3_length	clone_size	v_call	j_call	cdr3_aa
15	many	TRBV19	TRBJ2-7	CASNFSGRATYEQYF
17	few	TRBV11-1	TRBJ2-2	CASSLARTGGYGGELFF
14	many	TRBV12-3/TRBV12-4	TRBJ1-1	CASSFSTGTAEAFF
12	once	TRBV10-3	TRBJ1-2	CASNWPNYGYTF
12	.	TRBV2	TRBJ2-7	CASRVTGDKQYF
14	few	TRBV20-1	TRBJ1-6	CSAIGTANNSPLHF
15	once	TRBV5-1	TRBJ2-6	CASSLEARGANVLTF
15	.	TRBV2	TRBJ1-4	CASLKGTGNFEKLFF
15	.	TRBV2	TRBJ1-2	CASSERQGLNYGYTF
15	.	TRBV10-3	TRBJ2-7	CASSFSGQGAYEQYF
14	few	TRBV7-2	TRBJ1-4	CASSVSSRGEKLFF
16	many	TRBV20-1	TRBJ1-1	CSAELRTGGVRTEAFF
14	.	TRBV6-2/TRBV6-3	TRBJ1-1	CASSYGRKDTEAFF
14	many	TRBV20-1	TRBJ2-7	CSAPYTRASYEQYF
14	few	TRBV19	TRBJ1-2	CASSPGHGDYGYTF
12	.	TRBV7-9	TRBJ1-5	CASSPGGQLQHF
15	.	TRBV20-1	TRBJ2-5	CSASGGGNTGETQYF
14	few	TRBV5-6	TRBJ1-5	CASSPGDPHQPQHF
17	.	TRBV5-5	TRBJ2-5	CASSLATGLAGEKTQYF
14	.	TRBV12-3/TRBV12-4	TRBJ2-5	CASSFLWGLETQYF
15	.	TRBV10-3	TRBJ1-5	CAITTSLGYNEPQHF
14	.	TRBV7-9	TRBJ2-6	CASSAYGVANVLTF
13	.	TRBV20-1	TRBJ1-6	CSARGGADQPLHF
15	.	TRBV7-2	TRBJ2-5	CASTRQGGSQETQYF
15	few	TRBV28	TRBJ2-2	CASSLKLAGAGELFF
13	few	TRBV29-1	TRBJ1-1	CSALGALNTEAFF
14	.	TRBV6-6	TRBJ1-2	CATMTGGAAYGYTF
12	few	TRBV2	TRBJ2-7	CASSLGPHEQYF
15	many	TRBV14	TRBJ2-7	CASSVLAGGMGEQYF
11	.	TRBV2	TRBJ1-2	CASSEVGGYTF
13	.	TRBV7-9	TRBJ2-5	CASSREGGETQYF
12	.	TRBV7-9	TRBJ1-3	CASSWSGNTIYF
14	.	TRBV20-1	TRBJ2-7	CSAGTGGASYEQYF
14	.	TRBV10-3	TRBJ1-2	CAIRGGGDFGGYTF
14	.	TRBV7-2	TRBJ2-3	CASKAGANTDTQYF
11	.	TRBV29-1	TRBJ2-7	CSAQGAGEQYF
14	.	TRBV6-6	TRBJ2-7	CASSEGAPYYEQYF
15	once	TRBV7-2	TRBJ1-6	CASSLGRGGYSPLHF
14	.	TRBV25-1	TRBJ1-1	CASLGQGTRAEAFF
16	.	TRBV19	TRBJ2-6	CASTFGQSSGANVLTF
15	.	TRBV9	TRBJ2-5	CASSHLTSGRETQYF
15	.	TRBV4-1	TRBJ1-1	CVSSQPGFGNTEAFF
13	.	TRBV20-1	TRBJ2-5	CSAENRDGETQYF
9	.	TRBV29-1	TRBJ1-2	CSGLHGYTF
13	many	TRBV7-9	TRBJ1-1	CASSYPPRTEAFF
12	.	TRBV19	TRBJ1-4	CASSKVREKLFF
14	many	TRBV2	TRBJ1-5	CAGSEGSIPQPQHF
12	many	TRBV5-6	TRBJ1-5	CASSSPLSPQHF
14	.	TRBV24-1	TRBJ2-5	CATSYRGAGKTQYF
13	many	TRBV29-1	TRBJ2-7	CSVGLRVFYEQYF
16	.	TRBV7-8	TRBJ2-7	CASSTPLGQGRYEQYF
17	.	TRBV10-3	TRBJ1-2	CAISEPPRVGGDYGYTF
16	many	TRBV7-2	TRBJ2-2	CASSYSGLMNTGELFF
12	many	TRBV4-2	TRBJ2-5	CASSQGGKTQYF
12	.	TRBV10-3	TRBJ1-1	CAISPGNTEAFF